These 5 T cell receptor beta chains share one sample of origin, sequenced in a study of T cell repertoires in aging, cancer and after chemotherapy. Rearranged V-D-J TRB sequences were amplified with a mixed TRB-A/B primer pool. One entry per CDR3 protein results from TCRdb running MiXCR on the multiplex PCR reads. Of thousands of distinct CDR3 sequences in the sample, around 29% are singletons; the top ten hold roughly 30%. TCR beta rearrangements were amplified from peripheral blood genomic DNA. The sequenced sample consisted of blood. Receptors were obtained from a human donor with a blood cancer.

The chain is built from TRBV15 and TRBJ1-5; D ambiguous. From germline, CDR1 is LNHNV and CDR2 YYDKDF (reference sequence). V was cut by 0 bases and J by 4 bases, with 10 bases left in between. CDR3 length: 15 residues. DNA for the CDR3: TGTGCCACCAGCAGAGATCTGGAAGAAAATCAGCCCCAGCATTTT. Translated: CATSRDLEENQPQHF.

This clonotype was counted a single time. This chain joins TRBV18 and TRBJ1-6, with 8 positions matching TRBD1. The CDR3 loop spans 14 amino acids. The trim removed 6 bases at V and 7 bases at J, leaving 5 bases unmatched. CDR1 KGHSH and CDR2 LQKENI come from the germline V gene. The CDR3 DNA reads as TGTGCCAGCTCCCACCGGGACAGGAATTCACCCCTCCACTTT. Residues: CASSHRDRNSPLHF.

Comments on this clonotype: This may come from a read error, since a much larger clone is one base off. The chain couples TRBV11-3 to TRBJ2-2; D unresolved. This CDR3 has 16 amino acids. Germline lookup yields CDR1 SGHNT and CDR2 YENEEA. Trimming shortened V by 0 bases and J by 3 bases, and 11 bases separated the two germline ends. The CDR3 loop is CASSLERDWDTGELFF. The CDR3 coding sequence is TGTGCCAGCAGCTTAGAAAGGGATTGGGACACCGGGGAGCTGTTTTTT.

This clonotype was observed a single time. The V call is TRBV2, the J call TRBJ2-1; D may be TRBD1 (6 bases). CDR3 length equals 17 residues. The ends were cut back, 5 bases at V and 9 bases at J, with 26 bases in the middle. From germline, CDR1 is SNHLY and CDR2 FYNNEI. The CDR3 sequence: CASSFARDMLDNGEQFF. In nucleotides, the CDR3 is TGTGCCAGCAGTTTCGCCCGGGACATGTTGGACAATGGTGAGCAGTTCTTC.

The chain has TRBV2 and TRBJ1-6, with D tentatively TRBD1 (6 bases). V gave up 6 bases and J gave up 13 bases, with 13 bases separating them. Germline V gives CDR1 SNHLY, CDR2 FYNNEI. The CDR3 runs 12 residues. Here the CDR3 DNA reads TGTGCCAGCAGCAGCCCAGGGGCCCCCCTCCACTTT. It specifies CASSSPGAPLHF.